This T cell receptor beta chain was profiled in a study of blood T cell repertoires in COVID-19. Study information: Whether acute or convalescent, the COVID-19 samples came from the United States, Italy and Spain.

Sequenced by immunoSEQ multiplex PCR; TCRdb stores in-frame clones only, minus some. Of about 100,000 clones listed, around 86% are singletons. This CDR3 region has 16 residues. CDR1 and CDR2 from the germline V gene are SGHTA and FQGNSA. V lost 1 base to trimming and J lost 4 bases, with 13 bases between them. V is TRBV7-2 and J is TRBJ2-2, with D possibly matching TRBD2 (5 bases). The sequence was collected from a man between 60 and 70 years old with acute or convalescent COVID-19. Sequencing input: peripheral blood. The CDR3 protein is CASSLEEARTTGELFF. The CDR3 DNA is TGTGCCAGCAGCTTAGAGGAGGCCAGAACCACCGGGGAGCTGTTTTTT. The variable domain in full, with the rest retrieved from reference TRBV7-2 and TRBJ2-2, is GAGVSQSPSNKVTEKGKDVELRCDPISGHTALYWYRQSLGQGLEFLIYFQGNSAPDKSGLPSDRFSAERTGGSVSTLTIQRTQQEDSAVYLCASSLEEARTTGELFFGEGSRLTVL.